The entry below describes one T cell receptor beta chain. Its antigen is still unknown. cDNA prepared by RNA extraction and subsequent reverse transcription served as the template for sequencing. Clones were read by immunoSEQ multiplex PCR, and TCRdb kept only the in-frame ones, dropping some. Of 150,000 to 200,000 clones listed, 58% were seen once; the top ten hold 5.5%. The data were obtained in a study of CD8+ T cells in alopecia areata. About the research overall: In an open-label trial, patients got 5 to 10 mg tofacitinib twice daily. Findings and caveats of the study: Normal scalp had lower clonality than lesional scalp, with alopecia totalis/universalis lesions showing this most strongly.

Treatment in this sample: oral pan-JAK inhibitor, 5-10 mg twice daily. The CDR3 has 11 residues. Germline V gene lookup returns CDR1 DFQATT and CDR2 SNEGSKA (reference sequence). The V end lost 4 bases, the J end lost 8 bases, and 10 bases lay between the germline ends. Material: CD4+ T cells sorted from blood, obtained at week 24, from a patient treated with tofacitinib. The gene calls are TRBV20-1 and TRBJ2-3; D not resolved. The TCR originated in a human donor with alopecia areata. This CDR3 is CSAILWPTQYF. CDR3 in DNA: TGCAGTGCTATCCTATGGCCTACGCAGTATTTT.